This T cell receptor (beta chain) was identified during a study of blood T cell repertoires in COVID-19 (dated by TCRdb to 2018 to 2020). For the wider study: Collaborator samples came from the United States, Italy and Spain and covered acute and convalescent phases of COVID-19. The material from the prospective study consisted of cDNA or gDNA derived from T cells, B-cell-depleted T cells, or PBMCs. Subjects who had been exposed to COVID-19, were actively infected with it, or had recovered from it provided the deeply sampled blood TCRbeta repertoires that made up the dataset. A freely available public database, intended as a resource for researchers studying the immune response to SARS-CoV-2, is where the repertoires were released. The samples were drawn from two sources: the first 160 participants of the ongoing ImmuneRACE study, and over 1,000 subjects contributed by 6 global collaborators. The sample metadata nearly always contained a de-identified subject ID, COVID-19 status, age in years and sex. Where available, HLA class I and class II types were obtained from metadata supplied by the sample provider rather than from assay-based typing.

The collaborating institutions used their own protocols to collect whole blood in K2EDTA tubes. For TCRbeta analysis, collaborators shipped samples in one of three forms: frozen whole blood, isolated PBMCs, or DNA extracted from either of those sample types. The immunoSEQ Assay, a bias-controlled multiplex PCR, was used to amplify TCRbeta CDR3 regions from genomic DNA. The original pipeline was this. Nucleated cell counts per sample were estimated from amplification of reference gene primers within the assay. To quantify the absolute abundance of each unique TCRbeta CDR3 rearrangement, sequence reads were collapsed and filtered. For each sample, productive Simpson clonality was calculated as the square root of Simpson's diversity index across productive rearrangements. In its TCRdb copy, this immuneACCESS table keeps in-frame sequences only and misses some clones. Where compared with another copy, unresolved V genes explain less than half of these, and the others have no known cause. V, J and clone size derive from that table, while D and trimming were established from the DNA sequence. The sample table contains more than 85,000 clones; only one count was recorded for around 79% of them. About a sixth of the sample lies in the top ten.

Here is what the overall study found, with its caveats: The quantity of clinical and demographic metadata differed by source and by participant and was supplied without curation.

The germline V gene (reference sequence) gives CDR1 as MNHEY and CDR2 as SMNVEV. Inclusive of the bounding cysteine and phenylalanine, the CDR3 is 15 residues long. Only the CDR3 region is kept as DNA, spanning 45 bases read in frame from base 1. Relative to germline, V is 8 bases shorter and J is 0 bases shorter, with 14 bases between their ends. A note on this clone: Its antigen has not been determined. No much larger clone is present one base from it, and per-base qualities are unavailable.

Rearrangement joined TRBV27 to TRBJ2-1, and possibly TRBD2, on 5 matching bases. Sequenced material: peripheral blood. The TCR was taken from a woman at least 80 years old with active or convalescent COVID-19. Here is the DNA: TGTGCCAGCGGAAACAGCGGTAGCTCCTACAATGAGCAGTTCTTC. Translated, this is CASGNSGSSYNEQFF.